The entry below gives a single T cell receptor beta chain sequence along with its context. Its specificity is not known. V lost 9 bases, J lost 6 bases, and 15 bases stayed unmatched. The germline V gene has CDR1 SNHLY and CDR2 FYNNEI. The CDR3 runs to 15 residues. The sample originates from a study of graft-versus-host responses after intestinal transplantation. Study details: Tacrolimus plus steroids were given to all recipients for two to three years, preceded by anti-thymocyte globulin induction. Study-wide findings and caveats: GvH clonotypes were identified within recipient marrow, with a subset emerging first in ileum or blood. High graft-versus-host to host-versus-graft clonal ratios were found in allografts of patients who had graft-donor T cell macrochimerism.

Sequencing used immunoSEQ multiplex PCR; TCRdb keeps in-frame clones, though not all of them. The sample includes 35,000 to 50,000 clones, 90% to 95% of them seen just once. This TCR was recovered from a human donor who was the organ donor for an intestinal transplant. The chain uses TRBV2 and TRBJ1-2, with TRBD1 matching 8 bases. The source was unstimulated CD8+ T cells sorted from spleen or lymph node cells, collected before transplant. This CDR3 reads CARTAVKTGVNGYTF. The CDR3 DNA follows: TGTGCCAGGACAGCTGTGAAGACAGGGGTTAATGGCTACACCTTC.